The 20 T cell receptor beta chains below were found in one sample sequenced in a study of T cell responses to AZD1222 COVID-19 vaccine. Sequenced by immunoSEQ multiplex PCR; TCRdb stores in-frame clones only, minus some. Of more than 110,000 clones listed, approximately 90% are singletons. The sample in question was peripheral blood, obtained on day 0 of AZD1222 vaccination. The receptors were sampled from an adult in good health.

The gene calls are TRBV7-2 and TRBJ1-3; perhaps TRBD1 as D (5 bases). CDR3 size: 14 residues. The V and J ends lost 5 bases and 4 bases respectively, with 12 bases between them. Germline V gene sequence: CDR1 SGHTA, CDR2 FQGNSA. The CDR3 here is CASSPAGRGNTIYF. In DNA form, the CDR3 reads TGTGCCAGCAGCCCGGCAGGGCGGGGAAACACCATATATTTT. The full variable domain, completed using reference TRBV7-2 and TRBJ1-3, is GAGVSQSPSNKVTEKGKDVELRCDPISGHTALYWYRQSLGQGLEFLIYFQGNSAPDKSGLPSDRFSAERTGGSVSTLTIQRTQQEDSAVYLCASSPAGRGNTIYFGEGSWLTVV.

The chain recombines TRBV4-1 with TRBJ2-7; D call uncertain. The CDR3 consists of 13 residues. Germline CDR1 and CDR2: MGHRA and YSYEKL. V was shortened by 4 bases and J by 6 bases, with 13 bases between the two germline ends. The CDR3 region has the DNA TGCGCCAGCAGCCCCGATAGGAATTCCGAGCAGTACTTC. It is translated as CASSPDRNSEQYF.

The rearrangement links TRBV28 to TRBJ1-4, with unresolved D. Per germline, CDR1 MDHEN and CDR2 SYDVKM. V was cut by 3 bases and J by 8 bases, with 7 bases left in between. This CDR3 has 12 amino acids. CDR3: CASSLSWEKLFF. The DNA of the CDR3 is TGTGCCAGCAGTTTGAGTTGGGAAAAACTGTTTTTT.

This clone was counted once. The chain uses TRBV21-1 and TRBJ2-2. TRBV21-1 constitutes a pseudogene. The CDR3 runs 11 residues. CDR3 nucleotides: TGTGCCAGCAGCAAAAGGGGGGAGCTGTTTTTT. This sequence encodes CASSKRGELFF.

This clone was counted a single time. The rearrangement joins TRBV2 to TRBJ2-1; D is tentatively TRBD1 or TRBD2 (5 bases each). This CDR3 comprises 14 residues. Germline-derived CDR1 and CDR2 are SNHLY and FYNNEI. V was shortened by 6 bases and J by 5 bases, with 14 bases between the two germline ends. DNA of the CDR3: TGTGCCAGCAGACGGGACCGCTTGGACAATGAGCAGTTCTTC. Translated, it gives CASRRDRLDNEQFF.

V usage is TRBV9 and J usage is TRBJ2-3, with D maybe TRBD2 (5 bases). There are 14 residues in the CDR3. Trimming removed 0 bases from V and 4 bases from J, with 9 bases in between. In germline, CDR1 is SGDLS, CDR2 YYNGEE. The CDR3 DNA reads TGTGCCAGCAGCGTAGACGGGCGGGCAGATACGCAGTATTTT. It yields the protein CASSVDGRADTQYF.

The DNA of the CDR3 is TGCGCCAGCAGCTCGGGACTAGCGGGAGTATATGAGCAGTTCTTC. It is translated as CASSSGLAGVYEQFF. V and J are TRBV5-1 and TRBJ2-1, with TRBD2 matching 14 bases. Germline V gives CDR1 SGHRS, CDR2 YFSETQ. The J segment lost 8 bases and the V segment lost 3 bases, leaving 4 bases of the junction unmatched. The CDR3 sequence is 15 residues long.

The gene calls are TRBV19 and TRBJ2-7, with TRBD2 matching 7 bases. V dropped 6 bases and J dropped 2; count of bases not matched to a gene: 7. This CDR3 has 14 residues. The germline CDR1 and CDR2 sequences are LNHDA and SQIVND (reference sequence). The CDR3: CASSAGTKAYEQYF. CDR3 nucleotides: TGTGCCAGTAGCGCCGGGACTAAGGCCTACGAGCAGTACTTC.

The rearrangement links TRBV6-2 or TRBV6-3 to TRBJ2-3, with 9 bases that match TRBD2. The CDR3 length is 17 residues. Germline V gives CDR1 MNHEY, CDR2 SVGEGT. Trimming cost V 2 bases and J 4 bases; bases outside gene matches: 10. In DNA, the CDR3 is TGTGCCAGCAGTTACACCAAGCGGGAGGAAGGACCAGATACGCAGTATTTT. This encodes CASSYTKREEGPDTQYF.

The rearrangement uses TRBV5-1 and TRBJ1-2; 8 positions agree with TRBD1. Germline CDR1 and CDR2: SGHRS and YFSETQ. Trimming cost V 4 bases and J 5 bases; bases outside gene matches: 10. The CDR3 sequence is 15 residues long. The DNA of the CDR3 is TGCGCCAGCAGCCGCACGGGACAGGCCTTGTATGGCTACACCTTC. Residues: CASSRTGQALYGYTF.

This chain links TRBV9 with TRBJ1-1, with D possibly TRBD1 on 6 matching bases. Trimming took 4 bases from V and 1 from J, leaving 20 bases between them. The CDR3 consists of 17 residues. The germline CDR1 and CDR2 sequences are SGDLS and YYNGEE. The CDR3 loop reads CASSPLGGFLTNTEAFF. The DNA for the CDR3 is TGTGCCAGCAGCCCGTTAGGGGGGTTTCTGACGAACACTGAAGCTTTCTTT.

V usage is TRBV11-2 and J usage is TRBJ2-1; 7 nucleotides agree with TRBD2. From germline, CDR1 is SGHAT and CDR2 FQNNGV. The CDR3 runs to 17 residues. The junction had 11 bases not matched to a gene; V was cut back by 5 bases and J by 1 base. The CDR3 loop reads CASSPGVLAFSYNEQFF. The CDR3 coding sequence is TGTGCCAGCAGCCCCGGGGTACTAGCGTTTTCCTACAATGAGCAGTTCTTC.

The rearrangement joins TRBV6-5 to TRBJ2-7; tentatively, D is TRBD2 (5 bases). Trimming shortened V by 4 bases and J by 4 bases, and 11 bases separated the two germline ends. The CDR3 totals 13 residues. Germline lookup yields CDR1 MNHEY and CDR2 SVGAGI. CDR3 protein: CASSWGAAYEQYF. The CDR3 nucleotides read TGTGCCAGCAGTTGGGGAGCAGCTTACGAGCAGTACTTC.

J is TRBJ2-3 and V is TRBV2, with a possible D match to TRBD2 (7 bases). Trimming removed 8 bases at V and 2 bases at J, with 17 bases between. The CDR3 sequence is 15 residues long. Germline V gene sequence: CDR1 SNHLY, CDR2 FYNNEI. The CDR3, as DNA: TGTGCCAGCCGTTACAGGGAGCGGGACACAGATACGCAGTATTTT. As protein: CASRYRERDTDTQYF.

The rearrangement links TRBV28 to TRBJ1-5; TRBD1 aligns across 12 bases. This CDR3 region has 16 residues. Germline V CDR1 and CDR2: MDHEN, SYDVKM. The ends lost 5 bases at V and 7 bases at J; junction bases unmatched: 9. The CDR3 region is CASSRIGGQGAQPQHF. The CDR3 region has the DNA TGTGCCAGCAGTCGTATTGGGGGACAGGGGGCCCAGCCCCAGCATTTT. The full variable domain, with the rest looked up from reference TRBV28 and TRBJ1-5, is DVKVTQSSRYLVKRTGEKVFLECVQDMDHENMFWYRQDPGLGLRLIYFSYDVKMKEKGDIPEGYSVSREKKERFSLILESASTNQTSMYLCASSRIGGQGAQPQHFGDGTRLSIL.

The rearrangement joins TRBV19 to TRBJ1-1, with D maybe TRBD1 (5 bases). V was cut by 6 bases and J by 4 bases, with 21 bases left in between. The CDR3 covers 16 residues. Germline values: CDR1 LNHDA, CDR2 SQIVND (reference sequence). Written as DNA, the CDR3 is TGTGCCAGTAGCCCCCCCACTATCATTGGGGGCACTGAAGCTTTCTTT. This gives the protein CASSPPTIIGGTEAFF.

This clone was seen more than once but under ten times. This chain links TRBV25-1 with TRBJ2-4; 7 positions agree with TRBD1. Unmatched junction bases numbered 12, after V lost 1 base and J lost 3 bases. The CDR3 has 18 residues. Germline loops: CDR1 MGHDK, CDR2 SYGVNS. The CDR3 sequence is CASSESPTGEWSKNIQYF. CDR3 bases: TGTGCCAGCAGTGAATCCCCCACAGGGGAGTGGAGCAAAAACATTCAGTACTTC.

The rearrangement links TRBV7-2 to TRBJ2-2, with 8 positions matching TRBD2. The CDR3 is made up of 17 amino acids. From germline, CDR1 is SGHTA and CDR2 FQGNSA. With 5 bases clipped from V and 0 bases from J, the junction kept 8 bases outside the gene matches. As DNA, the CDR3 is TGTGCCAGCAGCCCGTGGGTAGCGGGATCGAACACCGGGGAGCTGTTTTTT. It codes for CASSPWVAGSNTGELFF.

The chain couples TRBV7-2 to TRBJ1-2, with D perhaps matching TRBD1 (6 bases). V was clipped by 5 bases and J by 7 bases, with 17 bases between them. The CDR3 runs to 14 residues. CDR1 and CDR2 from the germline V gene are SGHTA and FQGNSA. CDR3: CASSPTGRGSGYTF. In DNA, the CDR3 is TGTGCCAGCAGCCCGACAGGTCGGGGTTCTGGCTACACCTTC.

The chain combines TRBV10-3 with TRBJ1-5; D is perhaps TRBD1 (6 bases). The CDR3 length is 15 residues. From germline, CDR1 is ENHRY and CDR2 SYGVKD. V was trimmed by 0 bases and J by 4 bases, leaving 10 bases between them. The CDR3 DNA sequence: TGTGCCATCAGTGAGTCGTTCCAGGGGAATCAGCCCCAGCATTTT. As protein: CAISESFQGNQPQHF.